One sample yielded the 2 T cell receptor beta chains listed below, sequenced in a study of cytomegalovirus exposure and HLA in healthy donors. The study ran its PCR with 60 Vbeta and 13 Jbeta primers. Here immunoSEQ multiplex PCR was the method, and the copy in TCRdb shows in-frame clones only, minus some. Here the sample table reports around 42,000 clones. Sequencing was performed on PBMCs. All receptors come from a man aged 30 to 39 in good health and CMV-seronegative.

The chain employs TRBV9 and TRBJ1-1; a weak D match, TRBD1 (6 bases). CDR1 SGDLS and CDR2 YYNGEE come from the germline V gene. V was pared by 0 bases and J by 3 bases, with 15 bases between. This CDR3 is 16 amino acids long. CDR3 DNA sequence: TGTGCCAGCAGCGTAGAGGGGGGGTGGGTCGACACTGAAGCTTTCTTT. Encoded protein: CASSVEGGWVDTEAFF.

This rearrangement joins TRBV4-1 to TRBJ2-7, with D possibly being TRBD2 (5 bases). This CDR3 is built from 16 residues. Trimming removed 1 base from V and 2 bases from J, with 15 bases in between. Germline V lookup: CDR1 MGHRA, CDR2 YSYEKL. DNA of the CDR3: TGCGCCAGCAGCCAAGCGGCTCTAGCCATACCCTACGAGCAGTACTTC. Protein sequence: CASSQAALAIPYEQYF.